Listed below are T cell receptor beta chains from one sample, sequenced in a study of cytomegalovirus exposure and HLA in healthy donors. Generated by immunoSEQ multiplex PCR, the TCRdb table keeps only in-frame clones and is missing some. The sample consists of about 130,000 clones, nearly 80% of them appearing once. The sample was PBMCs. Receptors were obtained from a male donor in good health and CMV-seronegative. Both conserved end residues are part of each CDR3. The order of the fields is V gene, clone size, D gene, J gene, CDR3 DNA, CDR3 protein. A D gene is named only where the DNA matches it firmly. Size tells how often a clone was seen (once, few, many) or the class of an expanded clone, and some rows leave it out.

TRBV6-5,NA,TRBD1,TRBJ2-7,TGTGCCAGCAGTTACCTACCCGGGACAGCCTACGAGCAGTACTTC,CASSYLPGTAYEQYF
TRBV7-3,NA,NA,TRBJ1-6,TGTGCCAGCAGCTTAAGAGGCAGGGGCAGTTCACCCCTCCACTTT,CASSLRGRGSSPLHF
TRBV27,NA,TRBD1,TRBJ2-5,TGTGCCAGCAGTCCCATGGGCAGGGGGCGTGAGACCCAGTACTTC,CASSPMGRGRETQYF
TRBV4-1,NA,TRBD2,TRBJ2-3,TGCGCCAGCAGCCGCTCCCCCGGGACTAGCGGCACAGATACGCAGTATTTT,CASSRSPGTSGTDTQYF
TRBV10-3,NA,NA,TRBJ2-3,TGTGCCATCACCCCCATAGAGGGAAATACGCAGTATTTT,CAITPIEGNTQYF
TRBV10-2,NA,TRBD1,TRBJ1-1,TGCGCCAGCAGTGGAGGGACAGCGATTGAAGCTTTCTTT,CASSGGTAIEAFF
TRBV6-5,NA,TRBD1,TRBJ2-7,TGTGCCAGCAGTTACGACCGGGACAGGGTACACGAGCAGTACTTC,CASSYDRDRVHEQYF
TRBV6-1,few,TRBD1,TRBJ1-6,TGTGCCAGCAGGGAACAGGGGGCCGGATCACCCCTCCACTTT,CASREQGAGSPLHF
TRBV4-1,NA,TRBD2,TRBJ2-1,TGCGCCAGCAGCCTCCCAGCGGGAGAGTCCTCCTACAATGAGCAGTTCTTC,CASSLPAGESSYNEQFF
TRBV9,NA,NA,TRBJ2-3,TGTGCCAGCAGCGCGAGCTGGGGGGGCCCGGCAGATACGCAGTATTTT,CASSASWGGPADTQYF
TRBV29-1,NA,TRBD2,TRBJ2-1,TGCAGCGTGGGCGGGGGGACTAGCGGAAGTTACAATGAGCAGTTCTTC,CSVGGGTSGSYNEQFF
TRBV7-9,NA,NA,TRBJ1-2,TGTGCCAGCAGCTTAGGGTCAGGGATCCATGGCTACACCTTC,CASSLGSGIHGYTF
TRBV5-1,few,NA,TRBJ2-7,TGCGCCAGCAGCTTGGCCGGCTCCTACGAGCAGTACTTC,CASSLAGSYEQYF
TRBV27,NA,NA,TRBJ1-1,TGTGCCAGCAGTTTCAGAGGCAGGGGCACTGAAGCTTTCTTT,CASSFRGRGTEAFF
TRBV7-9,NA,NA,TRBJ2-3,TGTGCCAGCAGCTTGGGGACTAGCACAGATACGCAGTATTTT,CASSLGTSTDTQYF
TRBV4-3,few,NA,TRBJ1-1,TGCGCCAGCGGCGGGGGCACTGAAGCTTTCTTT,CASGGGTEAFF
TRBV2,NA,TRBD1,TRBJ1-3,TGTGCCAGCAGTGAATCAGGGGGCGGTGGAAACACCATATATTTT,CASSESGGGGNTIYF
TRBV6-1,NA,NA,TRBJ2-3,TGTGCCAGCAGTAACTTGGGCCCCACAGATACGCAGTATTTT,CASSNLGPTDTQYF
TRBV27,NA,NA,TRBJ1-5,TGTGCCAGCAGTTCCGCCGGTCGAAATCAGCCCCAGCATTTT,CASSSAGRNQPQHF
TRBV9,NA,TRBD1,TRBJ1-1,TGTGCCAGCAGCGCGGGACAGGGGCACACTGAAGCTTTCTTT,CASSAGQGHTEAFF
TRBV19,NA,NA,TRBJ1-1,TGTGCCAGTAGTATATTACAGAACACTGAAGCTTTCTTT,CASSILQNTEAFF
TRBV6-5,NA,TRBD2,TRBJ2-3,TGTGCCAGCAGTTACAATAGCGGGGGGCCGGTTACGCAGTATTTT,CASSYNSGGPVTQYF
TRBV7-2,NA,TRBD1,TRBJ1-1,TGTGCCAGCAGCCTAAGACAGGGAAGGACTGAAGCTTTCTTT,CASSLRQGRTEAFF
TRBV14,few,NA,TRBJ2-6,TGTGCCAGCAGCCAGAGTACCCTGAGGGTCTCTGGGGCCAACGTCCTGACTTTC,CASSQSTLRVSGANVLTF
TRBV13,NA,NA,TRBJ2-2,TGTGCCAGCAGCTTAGAACAGCCGAACACCGGGGAGCTGTTTTTT,CASSLEQPNTGELFF
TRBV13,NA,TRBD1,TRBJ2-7,TGTGCCAGCAGCTCCGGACAGGGCAGCGAGCAGTACTTC,CASSSGQGSEQYF
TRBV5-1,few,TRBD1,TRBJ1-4,TGCGCCAGCAGCTTCGGACAGGGTGAAAAACTGTTTTTT,CASSFGQGEKLFF
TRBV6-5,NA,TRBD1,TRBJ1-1,TGTGCCAGCAGTCGATCGATGACAGGGAGAACTGAAGCTTTCTTT,CASSRSMTGRTEAFF
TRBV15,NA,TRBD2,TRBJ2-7,TGTGCCACCAGCCGTGATACTAGCGGGGCGGCTCCTGTCGAGCAGTACTTC,CATSRDTSGAAPVEQYF
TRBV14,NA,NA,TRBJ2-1,TGTGCCAGCAGCCTCGGGACCTACAATGAGCAGTTCTTC,CASSLGTYNEQFF
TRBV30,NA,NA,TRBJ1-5,TGTGCCTGGAATTCAGGGGTTGGTCAGCCCCAGCATTTT,CAWNSGVGQPQHF
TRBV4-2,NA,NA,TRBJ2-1,TGTGCCAGCAGCCGACAGGGACTCCAGGGCAATGAGCAGTTCTTC,CASSRQGLQGNEQFF
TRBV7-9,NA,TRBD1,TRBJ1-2,TGTGCCAGCAGCCTTCAGGGGGCTGATGGCTACACCTTC,CASSLQGADGYTF
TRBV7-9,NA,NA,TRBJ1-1,TGTGCCAGCAGCTTAGCGCGGGGAAGTGGGACTGAAGCTTTCTTT,CASSLARGSGTEAFF
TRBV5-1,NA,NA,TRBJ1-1,TGCGCCAGCAGCAAAACTCCCGACAGGAACACTGAAGCTTTCTTT,CASSKTPDRNTEAFF
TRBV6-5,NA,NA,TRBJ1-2,TGTGCCAGCAGGAGTTCTATTCGAAACGTCTATGGCTACACCTTC,CASRSSIRNVYGYTF
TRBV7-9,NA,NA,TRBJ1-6,TGTGCCAGCAGCTTAGGAGGGGGTGGTTCACCCCTCCACTTT,CASSLGGGGSPLHF
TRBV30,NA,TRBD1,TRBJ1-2,TGTGCCTGGAGTAGACAGGGGGCCTATGGCTACACCTTC,CAWSRQGAYGYTF
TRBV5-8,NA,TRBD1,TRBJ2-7,TGTGCCAGCACCCAGACCCCGGGACAGGGAAACTACGAGCAGTACTTC,CASTQTPGQGNYEQYF
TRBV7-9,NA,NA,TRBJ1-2,TGTGCCAGCAGCCCCCCGGGGGGGCGAGAGGGCTACACCTTC,CASSPPGGREGYTF